What follows are 26 T cell receptor beta chains derived from one specimen sequenced in a study of regulatory T cells in long-lasting Graves disease. Investigators prepared the TCR beta libraries by applying iRepertoire HTBI primers and Arm-PCR of CDR3 regions. From the multiplex PCR reads, TCRdb called clonotypes with MiXCR, one entry per CDR3 protein. Among about 240,000 distinct CDR3 sequences listed, 20% were seen once. Time point specified: newly diagnosed GD, antithyroid drugs for less than 3 months. The TCR library was prepared using RNA isolated from PBMCs. This specimen was peripheral blood mononuclear cells (PBMCs), taken at new diagnosis, from a patient treated with antithyroid drugs. Receptors originate from a female donor with Graves disease.

This clonotype was detected ten times or more. The chain carries TRBV2 and TRBJ1-2, with 8 bases identical to TRBD1. CDR3 length equals 14 residues. Germline CDR1 and CDR2: SNHLY and FYNNEI. The junction had 11 bases not matched to a gene; V was cut back by 6 bases and J by 8 bases. CDR3 nucleotide sequence: TGTGCCAGCAGCCAATCCGGGACAGGATCCGGCTACACCTTC. It translates to CASSQSGTGSGYTF.

In this sample, this clonotype turned up once. A read error may explain this, as a much larger clone is one base away. This likely comes from a read error, as the CDR3 has no conserved phenylalanine or tryptophan at its end. The CDR3 DNA sequence: TGTGCCAGCAGACAGGGCCGTTCTGGAAACACCATATATTCT. It is translated as CASRQGRSGNTIYS. The genes are TRBV2 and TRBJ1-3, with a possible D match to TRBD1 (6 bases). Trimming removed 6 bases at V and 1 base at J, with 10 bases between. Germline assignment: CDR1 SNHLY and CDR2 FYNNEI. The CDR3 length is 14 residues.

This sequence joins TRBV18 and TRBJ2-7; 7 bases agree with TRBD1. CDR1 is KGHSH and CDR2 is LQKENI in the germline V gene. CDR3 length: 14 amino acids. The V segment lost 5 bases and the J segment 3 bases; nucleotides outside the gene matches: 7. The chain's CDR3 is CASSIRQGGYEQYF. DNA of the CDR3: TGTGCCAGCTCAATCCGACAGGGCGGCTACGAGCAGTACTTC.

This clonotype was observed at least ten times. V usage is TRBV20-1 and J usage is TRBJ1-1, with 8 positions matching TRBD1. This CDR3 is built from 15 residues. Germline CDR1 reads DFQATT; CDR2 reads SNEGSKA (reference sequence). V shed 3 bases and J 0 bases; nucleotides not matched to a gene: 6. The CDR3 nucleotides are TGCAGTGCTAGTAAGCAGGGGGCCCTGAACACTGAAGCTTTCTTT. This encodes CSASKQGALNTEAFF.

This clonotype was recorded many times. The genes are TRBV7-2 and TRBJ2-2; D possibly uses TRBD1 or TRBD2 (5 bases each). V was cut by 3 bases and J by 4 bases, with 21 bases left in between. The germline V gene encodes CDR1 SGHTA and CDR2 FQGNSA. There are 18 residues in the CDR3. In DNA, the CDR3 is TGTGCCAGCAGCTTTCTTGTCGGGGCCGTCTTTGGCACCGGGGAGCTGTTTTTT. Protein product: CASSFLVGAVFGTGELFF.

This clonotype has at least ten counts. The chain uses TRBV5-6 and TRBJ2-6, with D possibly called TRBD1 or TRBD2 (6 bases each). This CDR3 comprises 17 residues. Trimming cost V 1 base and J 1 base, with 12 bases left between them. The germline CDR1 and CDR2 sequences are SGHDT and YYEEEE. The CDR3 reads CASSLKGGLSGANVLTF. The CDR3 region has the DNA TGTGCCAGCAGCTTGAAGGGGGGCTTATCTGGGGCCAACGTCCTGACTTTC.

To note about this clonotype: This may be a read error: a much more frequent sequence differs by one nucleotide. V and J are TRBV6-5 and TRBJ1-5; D gene unclear. The CDR3 sequence is 13 residues long. The germline V gene encodes CDR1 MNHEY and CDR2 SVGAGI. V lost 2 bases to trimming and J lost 9 bases, with 11 bases between them. Here the CDR3 DNA reads TGTGCCAGCAGTTACCGGGGAACCCTGCCCCAGCATTTT. Encoded protein: CASSYRGTLPQHF.

In this sample, this clonotype turned up many times. This chain links TRBV18 with TRBJ2-7; TRBD2 agrees at 11 bases. This CDR3 region has 16 residues. Unmatched junction bases numbered 7, after V lost 4 bases and J lost 2 bases. Germline V gives CDR1 KGHSH, CDR2 LQKENI. The CDR3 here is CASSLGTSGKTYEQYF. CDR3 sequence (DNA): TGTGCCAGCTCACTCGGGACTAGCGGCAAAACCTACGAGCAGTACTTC.

This clonotype was detected ten times or more. The chain couples TRBV20-1 to TRBJ2-7; TRBD1 agrees at 9 bases. The J segment lost 7 bases and the V segment lost 5 bases, leaving 6 bases of the junction unmatched. This CDR3 has 12 residues. CDR1 and CDR2 (germline): DFQATT, SNEGSKA (reference sequence). CDR3 nucleotide sequence: TGCAGTGCTGGGGACAGGGTTTCTGAGCAGTACTTC. Residues: CSAGDRVSEQYF.

At least ten counts were recorded for this clonotype. This chain links TRBV30 with TRBJ2-2; maybe TRBD2 (6 bases). The V end lost 1 base, the J end lost 3 bases, and 18 bases lay between the germline ends. CDR1 and CDR2 from the germline V gene are GTSNPN and SVGIG (reference sequence). This CDR3 is 17 amino acids long. DNA for the CDR3: TGTGCCTGGAGTGACCCTTTCGGCGGGAAGGACACCGGGGAGCTGTTTTTT. Amino acids: CAWSDPFGGKDTGELFF.

This clonotype occurred many times. V and J are TRBV7-2 and TRBJ2-7, with 9 bases identical to TRBD2. This CDR3 spans 16 amino acids. With 5 bases clipped from V and 4 bases from J, the junction kept 12 bases outside the gene matches. CDR1 is SGHTA, CDR2 FQGNSA, per germline. CDR3 protein: CASSAGLAGGQYEQYF. Here the CDR3 DNA reads TGTGCCAGCAGCGCGGGACTGGCGGGGGGGCAGTACGAGCAGTACTTC.

This clonotype was observed at least ten times. The rearrangement joins TRBV20-1 to TRBJ1-2; unclear D gene. V lost 1 base, J lost 2 bases, and 11 bases lay in between. The CDR3 contains 14 residues. The germline V gene has CDR1 DFQATT and CDR2 SNEGSKA (reference sequence). The CDR3 DNA is TGCAGTGCTAGAGTGCAGAGGAACAACTATGGCTACACCTTC. As protein: CSARVQRNNYGYTF.

The chain has TRBV11-2 and TRBJ2-1; 12 bases fit TRBD1. J was trimmed by 9 bases and V by 5 bases; bases with no gene match: 5. Looked up from germline, CDR1 is SGHAT and CDR2 is FQNNGV. This CDR3 has 14 amino acids. CDR3: CASSRGTGGFEQFF. The CDR3 DNA is TGTGCCAGCAGCCGCGGGACAGGGGGCTTTGAGCAGTTCTTC. Full variable domain (missing parts from reference TRBV11-2 and TRBJ2-1): EAGVAQSPRYKIIEKRQSVAFWCNPISGHATLYWYQQILGQGPKLLIQFQNNGVVDDSQLPKDRFSAERLKGVDSTLKIQPAKLEDSAVYLCASSRGTGGFEQFFGPGTRLTVL.

V usage is TRBV6-1 and J usage is TRBJ2-3, with 14 bases fitting TRBD2. Germline V gives CDR1 MNHNS, CDR2 SASEGT. V gave up 9 bases and J gave up 4 bases; unmatched junction bases: 12. This CDR3 is 17 amino acids long. The CDR3 DNA reads as TGTGCCAGTCTACCCCCGGGACTAGCGGGAGTCTCAGATACGCAGTATTTT. Protein sequence: CASLPPGLAGVSDTQYF.

A few counts support this clonotype. V usage is TRBV27 and J usage is TRBJ2-1; D might be TRBD1 (6 bases). Trimming shortened V by 6 bases and J by 7 bases, and 16 bases separated the two germline ends. CDR1 is MNHEY and CDR2 is SMNVEV in the germline V gene (reference sequence). CDR3 length: 14 residues. The CDR3 is CASSPGHRVNEQFF. CDR3 sequence (DNA): TGTGCCAGCAGCCCCGGTCACAGGGTGAATGAGCAGTTCTTC.

The V gene is TRBV28, the J gene TRBJ1-3, with D uncertain. The V end was cut by 7 bases, the J end by 2 bases, with 12 bases between. The length of the CDR3 is 14 residues. Germline lookup yields CDR1 MDHEN and CDR2 SYDVKM. CDR3 residues: CASIRASAGNTIYF. In nucleotides, the CDR3 is TGTGCCAGCATTAGGGCAAGCGCTGGAAACACCATATATTTT.

This clonotype was picked up many times. The chain is built from TRBV30 and TRBJ1-1; D is uncertain. V lost 0 bases and J 11 bases, leaving 7 bases between the germline ends. Germline CDR1 is GTSNPN and CDR2 is SVGIG (reference sequence). CDR3 length equals 10 residues. CDR3: CAWSVRTAFF. In DNA form, the CDR3 reads TGTGCCTGGAGTGTACGGACGGCTTTCTTT.

This clonotype was picked up a small number of times. V usage is TRBV19 and J usage is TRBJ2-1, with D perhaps given as TRBD1 or TRBD2 (7 bases each). Germline CDR1 is LNHDA and CDR2 is SQIVND (reference sequence). The CDR3 spans 15 residues. V lost 7 bases and J lost 6, with 19 bases in between. CDR3 in DNA: TGTGCCAGTACCTCATCAGGGGGGGCCCCCAATGAGCAGTTCTTC. It codes for CASTSSGGAPNEQFF.

This clonotype has ten or more counts. The rearrangement links TRBV7-8 to TRBJ1-2, with D unclear. The CDR3 loop spans 12 amino acids. The germline V and J ends were trimmed by 0 bases and 8 bases, with 7 bases remaining between them. Germline CDR1 and CDR2: SGHVS and FQNEAQ. CDR3 residues: CASSLAGIGYTF. The CDR3 region has the DNA TGTGCCAGCAGCTTAGCAGGGATCGGCTACACCTTC. Based on the CDR3 plus reference TRBV7-8 and TRBJ1-2, the full variable domain is GAGVSQSPRYKVAKRGQDVALRCDPISGHVSLFWYQQALGQGPEFLTYFQNEAQLDKSGLPSDRFFAERPEGSVSTLKIQRTQQEDSAVYLCASSLAGIGYTFGSGTRLTVV.

This clonotype was detected many times. The chain has TRBV11-2 and TRBJ1-5, with D possibly being TRBD1 (5 bases). Per the germline V gene, CDR1 is SGHAT and CDR2 is FQNNGV. The CDR3 has 16 amino acids. Trimming took off 4 bases at V and 0 bases at J, with 13 bases between the two ends. CDR3 sequence: CASSSGHPYSNQPQHF. CDR3 bases: TGTGCCAGCAGCTCCGGACATCCTTATAGCAATCAGCCCCAGCATTTT. The variable domain in full, completed from reference TRBV11-2 and TRBJ1-5, reads EAGVAQSPRYKIIEKRQSVAFWCNPISGHATLYWYQQILGQGPKLLIQFQNNGVVDDSQLPKDRFSAERLKGVDSTLKIQPAKLEDSAVYLCASSSGHPYSNQPQHFGDGTRLSIL.

This clonotype was observed a few times. The chain is built from TRBV4-2 and TRBJ2-2, with D possibly matching TRBD2 (5 bases). The CDR3 is made up of 16 amino acids. Trimming took off 4 bases at V and 1 base at J, with 13 bases between the two ends. The germline gives CDR1 LGHNA, CDR2 YNFKEQ. The CDR3 nucleotides read TGTGCCAGCAGCCTCCGGAGGCAGCAGAACACCGGGGAGCTGTTTTTT. Protein: CASSLRRQQNTGELFF.

V and J are TRBV7-3 and TRBJ2-2, with D tentatively TRBD1 (5 bases). Germline CDR1 is SGHTA and CDR2 is FQGTGA. CDR3 size: 12 residues. V lost 4 bases, J lost 9 bases, and 9 bases lay in between. CDR3 loop: CASSSAGRELFF. The CDR3 DNA sequence: TGTGCCAGCAGCTCGGCAGGGAGGGAGCTGTTTTTT.

This clonotype was counted at least ten times. This chain connects TRBV30 to TRBJ2-7; 10 bases align to TRBD2. In germline, CDR1 is GTSNPN, CDR2 SVGIG (reference sequence). Trimming cost V 4 bases and J 5 bases; bases outside gene matches: 2. The CDR3 contains 12 residues. CDR3 nucleotides: TGTGCCTGGACTAGCGGGAGACACGAGCAGTACTTC. Translation: CAWTSGRHEQYF.

This clonotype was recorded at least ten times. The rearrangement uses TRBV6-4 and TRBJ1-4; D call uncertain. This CDR3 comprises 15 residues. V dropped 0 bases and J dropped 5 bases, with 10 bases sitting between them. Germline CDR1 and CDR2: MRHNA and SNTAGT. CDR3 coding DNA: TGTGCCAGCAGTGACTCCGGCAGTACCAATGAAAAACTGTTTTTT. Protein sequence: CASSDSGSTNEKLFF.

This clonotype was detected many times. The V call is TRBV3-1, the J call TRBJ1-1; D is uncertain. Trimming left V 4 bases short and J 0 bases short, with 15 bases between. The CDR3 consists of 16 residues. Germline loops: CDR1 LGHDT, CDR2 YNNKEL (reference sequence). The CDR3 loop reads CASSPEVLSMNTEAFF. CDR3 nucleotides: TGTGCCAGCAGCCCGGAAGTTCTGAGCATGAACACTGAAGCTTTCTTT. Using reference TRBV3-1 and TRBJ1-1 for the parts outside the CDR3, the full variable domain is DTAVSQTPKYLVTQMGNDKSIKCEQNLGHDTMYWYKQDSKKFLKIMFSYNNKELIINETVPNRFSPKSPDKAHLNLHINSLELGDSAVYFCASSPEVLSMNTEAFFGQGTRLTVV.

This clonotype showed up many times. The CDR3 nucleotides read TGCGCCAGCAGCTTGGGCGGGTGGCCCCAAGAGACCCAGTACTTC. It encodes CASSLGGWPQETQYF. The rearrangement links TRBV5-1 to TRBJ2-5; D may be TRBD2 (5 bases). V was pared by 0 bases and J by 1 base, with 10 bases between. Germline V lookup: CDR1 SGHRS, CDR2 YFSETQ. CDR3 length equals 15 residues.